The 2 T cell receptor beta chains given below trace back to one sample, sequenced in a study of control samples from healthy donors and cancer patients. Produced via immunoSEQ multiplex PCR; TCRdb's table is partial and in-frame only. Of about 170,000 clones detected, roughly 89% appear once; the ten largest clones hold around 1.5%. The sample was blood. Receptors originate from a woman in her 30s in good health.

The CDR3 here is CASSYNRVYEQYF. DNA of the CDR3: TGTGCCAGCAGTTATAACAGGGTGTACGAGCAGTACTTC. J is TRBJ2-7 and V is TRBV6-2 or TRBV6-3, with D perhaps TRBD1 (6 bases). Per the germline V gene, CDR1 is MNHEY and CDR2 is SVGEGT. V was clipped by 3 bases and J by 4 bases, with 10 bases between them. The CDR3 spans 13 residues.

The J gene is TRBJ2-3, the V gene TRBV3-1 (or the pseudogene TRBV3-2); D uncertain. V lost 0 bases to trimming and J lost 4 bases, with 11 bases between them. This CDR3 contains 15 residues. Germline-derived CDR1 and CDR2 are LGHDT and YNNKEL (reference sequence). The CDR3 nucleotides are TGTGCCAGCAGCCAAGATGGGTCGGGCCCAGATACGCAGTATTTT. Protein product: CASSQDGSGPDTQYF.